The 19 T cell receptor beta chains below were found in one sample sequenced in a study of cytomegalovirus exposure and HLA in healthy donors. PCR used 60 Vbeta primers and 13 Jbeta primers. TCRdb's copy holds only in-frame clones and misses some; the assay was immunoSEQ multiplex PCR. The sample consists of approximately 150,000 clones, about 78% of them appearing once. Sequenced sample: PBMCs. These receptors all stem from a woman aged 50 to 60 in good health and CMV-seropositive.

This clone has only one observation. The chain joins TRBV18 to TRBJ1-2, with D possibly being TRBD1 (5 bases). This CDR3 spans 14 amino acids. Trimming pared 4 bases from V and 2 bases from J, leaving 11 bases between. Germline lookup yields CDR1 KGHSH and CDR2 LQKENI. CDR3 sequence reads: CASSLAGDNYGYTF. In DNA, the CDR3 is TGTGCCAGCTCACTCGCGGGGGACAACTATGGCTACACCTTC.

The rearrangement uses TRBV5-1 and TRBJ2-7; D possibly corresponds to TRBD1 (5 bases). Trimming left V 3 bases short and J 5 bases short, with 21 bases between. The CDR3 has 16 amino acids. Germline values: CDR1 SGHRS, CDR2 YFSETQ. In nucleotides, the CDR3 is TGCGCCAGCAGCTGGGGCCGAACAGACCTCCTAAACGAGCAGTACTTC. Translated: CASSWGRTDLLNEQYF.

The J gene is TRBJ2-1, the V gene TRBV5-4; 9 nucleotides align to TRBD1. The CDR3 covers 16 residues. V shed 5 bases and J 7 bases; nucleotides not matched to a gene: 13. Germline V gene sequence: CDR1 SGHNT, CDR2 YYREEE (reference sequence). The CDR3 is CASRLKQGARINEQFF. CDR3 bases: TGTGCCAGCAGACTTAAACAGGGGGCGCGAATAAATGAGCAGTTCTTC.

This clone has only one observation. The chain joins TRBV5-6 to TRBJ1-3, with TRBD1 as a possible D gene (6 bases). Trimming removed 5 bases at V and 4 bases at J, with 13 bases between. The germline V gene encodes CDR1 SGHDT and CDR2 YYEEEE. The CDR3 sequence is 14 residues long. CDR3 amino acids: CASSFGTGGNTIYF. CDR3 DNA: TGTGCCAGCAGTTTTGGAACAGGGGGAAACACCATATATTTT. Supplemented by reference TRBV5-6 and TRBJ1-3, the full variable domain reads DAGVTQSPTHLIKTRGQQVTLRCSPKSGHDTVSWYQQALGQGPQFIFQYYEEEERQRGNFPDRFSGHQFPNYSSELNVNALLLGDSALYLCASSFGTGGNTIYFGEGSWLTVV.

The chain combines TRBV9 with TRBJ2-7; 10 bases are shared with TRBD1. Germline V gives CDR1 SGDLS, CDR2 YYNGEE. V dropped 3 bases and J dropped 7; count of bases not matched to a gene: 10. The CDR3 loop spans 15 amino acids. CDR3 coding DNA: TGTGCCAGCAGCGACGGGACAGGGGATGGGCAGGAGCAGTACTTC. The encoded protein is CASSDGTGDGQEQYF.

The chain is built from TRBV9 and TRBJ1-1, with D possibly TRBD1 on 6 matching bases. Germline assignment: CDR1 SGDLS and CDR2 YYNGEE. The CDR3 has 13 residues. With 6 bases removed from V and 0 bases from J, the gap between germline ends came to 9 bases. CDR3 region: CASKGEMNTEAFF. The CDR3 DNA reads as TGTGCCAGCAAGGGGGAAATGAACACTGAAGCTTTCTTT.

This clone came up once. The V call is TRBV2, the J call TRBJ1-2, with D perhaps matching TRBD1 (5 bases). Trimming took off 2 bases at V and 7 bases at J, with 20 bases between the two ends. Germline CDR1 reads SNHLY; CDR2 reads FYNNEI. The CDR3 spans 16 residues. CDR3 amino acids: CASSEMRGGVAGGYTF. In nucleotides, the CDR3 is TGTGCCAGCAGTGAAATGCGGGGGGGAGTCGCCGGTGGCTACACCTTC.

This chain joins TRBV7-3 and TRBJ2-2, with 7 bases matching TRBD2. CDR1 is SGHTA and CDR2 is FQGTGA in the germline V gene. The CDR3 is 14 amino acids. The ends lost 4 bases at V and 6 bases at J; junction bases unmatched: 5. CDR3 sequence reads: CASSSGGTPGELFF. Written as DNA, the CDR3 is TGTGCCAGCAGCTCCGGGGGGACCCCCGGGGAGCTGTTTTTT.

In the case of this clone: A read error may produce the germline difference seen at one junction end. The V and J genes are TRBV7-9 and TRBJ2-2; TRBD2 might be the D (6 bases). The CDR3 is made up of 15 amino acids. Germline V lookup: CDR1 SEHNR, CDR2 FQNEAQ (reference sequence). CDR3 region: CASGLFGGNTGELFF. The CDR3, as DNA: TGTGCCAGCGGCTTATTCGGGGGAAACACCGGGGAGCTGTTTTTT.

The CDR3 here is CASSLAGGQGKSPLHF. As DNA, the CDR3 is TGTGCCAGCAGCTTAGCGGGTGGACAGGGAAAATCACCCCTCCACTTT. The rearrangement links TRBV7-8 to TRBJ1-6; 8 bases match TRBD1. The CDR3 consists of 16 residues. Unmatched junction bases numbered 8, after V lost 0 bases and J lost 10 bases. Germline V gene sequence: CDR1 SGHVS, CDR2 FQNEAQ.

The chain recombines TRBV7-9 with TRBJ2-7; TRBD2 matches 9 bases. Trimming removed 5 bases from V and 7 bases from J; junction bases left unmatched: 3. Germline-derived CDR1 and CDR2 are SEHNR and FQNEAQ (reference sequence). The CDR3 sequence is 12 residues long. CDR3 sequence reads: CASSILAGEQYF. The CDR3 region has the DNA TGTGCCAGCAGCATACTAGCGGGTGAGCAGTACTTC.

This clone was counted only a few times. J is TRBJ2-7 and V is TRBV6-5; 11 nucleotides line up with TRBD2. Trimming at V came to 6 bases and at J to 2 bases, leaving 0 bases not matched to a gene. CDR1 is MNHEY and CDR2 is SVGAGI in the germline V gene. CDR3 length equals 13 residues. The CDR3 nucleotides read TGTGCCAGCAGGACTAGCGGGGCCTACGAGCAGTACTTC. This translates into CASRTSGAYEQYF.

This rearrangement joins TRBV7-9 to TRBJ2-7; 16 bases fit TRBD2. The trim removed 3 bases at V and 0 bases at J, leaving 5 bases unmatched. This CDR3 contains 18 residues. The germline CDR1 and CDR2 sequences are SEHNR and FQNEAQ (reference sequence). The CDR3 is CASSFGTSGGAYSYEQYF. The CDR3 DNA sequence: TGTGCCAGCAGCTTCGGGACTAGCGGGGGGGCCTACTCCTACGAGCAGTACTTC.

In nucleotides, the CDR3 is TGTGCCAGCAGCGTGGAGAGTTTAGGCAATCAGCCCCAGCATTTT. Residues: CASSVESLGNQPQHF. The rearrangement uses TRBV9 and TRBJ1-5; D is uncertain. CDR1 is SGDLS, CDR2 YYNGEE, per germline. There are 15 residues in the CDR3. The V and J ends lost 2 bases and 2 bases respectively, with 11 bases between them.

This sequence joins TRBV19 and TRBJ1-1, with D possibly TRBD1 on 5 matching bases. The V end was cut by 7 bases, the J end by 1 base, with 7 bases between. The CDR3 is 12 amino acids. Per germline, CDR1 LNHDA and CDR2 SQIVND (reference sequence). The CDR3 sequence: CASNQGNTEAFF. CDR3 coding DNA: TGTGCCAGTAACCAGGGGAACACTGAAGCTTTCTTT. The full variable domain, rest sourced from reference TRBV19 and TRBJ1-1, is DGGITQSPKYLFRKEGQNVTLSCEQNLNHDAMYWYRQDPGQGLRLIYYSQIVNDFQKGDIAEGYSVSREKKESFPLTVTSAQKNPTAFYLCASNQGNTEAFFGQGTRLTVV.

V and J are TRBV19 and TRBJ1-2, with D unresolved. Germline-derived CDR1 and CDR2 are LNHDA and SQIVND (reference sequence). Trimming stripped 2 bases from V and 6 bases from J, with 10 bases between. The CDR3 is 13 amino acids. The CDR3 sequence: CASSIMLADGYTF. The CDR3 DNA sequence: TGTGCCAGTAGTATAATGTTGGCGGATGGCTACACCTTC.

CDR3 coding DNA: TGTGCCAGCAGCTCGAGAGGGACAGGGGGCGATGGCTACACCTTC. Its protein is CASSSRGTGGDGYTF. The V call is TRBV7-9, the J call TRBJ1-2, with 12 bases that match TRBD1. Trimming cost V 4 bases and J 6 bases; bases outside gene matches: 6. Germline CDR1 and CDR2: SEHNR and FQNEAQ (reference sequence). The CDR3 runs 15 residues.

The CDR3 nucleotides read TGTGCCAGCAGTGACAACCTGGGCACTAATGAAAAACTGTTTTTT. Protein sequence: CASSDNLGTNEKLFF. V gene TRBV2 combines with J gene TRBJ1-4; unclear D gene. Between the trimmed V and J ends, which lost 3 bases and 2 bases, there was a span of 10 bases. This CDR3 spans 15 amino acids. Germline CDR1 and CDR2: SNHLY and FYNNEI.

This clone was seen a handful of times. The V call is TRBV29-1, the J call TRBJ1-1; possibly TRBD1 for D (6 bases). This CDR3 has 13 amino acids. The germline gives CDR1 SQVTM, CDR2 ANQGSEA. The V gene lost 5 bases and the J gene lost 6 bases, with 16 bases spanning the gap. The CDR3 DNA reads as TGCAGCGTTATGACAGGAATGGGGCCTGAAGCTTTCTTT. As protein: CSVMTGMGPEAFF.